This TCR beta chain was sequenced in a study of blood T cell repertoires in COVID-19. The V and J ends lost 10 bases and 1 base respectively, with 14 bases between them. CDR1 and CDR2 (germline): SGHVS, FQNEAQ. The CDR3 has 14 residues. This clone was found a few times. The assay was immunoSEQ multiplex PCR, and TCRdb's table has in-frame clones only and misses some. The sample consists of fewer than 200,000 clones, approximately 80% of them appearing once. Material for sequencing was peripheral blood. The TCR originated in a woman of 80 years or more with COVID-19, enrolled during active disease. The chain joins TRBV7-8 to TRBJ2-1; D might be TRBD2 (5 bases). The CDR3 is CATPGSTSYNEQFF. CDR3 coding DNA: TGTGCCACCCCGGGGTCGACTTCCTACAATGAGCAGTTCTTC.